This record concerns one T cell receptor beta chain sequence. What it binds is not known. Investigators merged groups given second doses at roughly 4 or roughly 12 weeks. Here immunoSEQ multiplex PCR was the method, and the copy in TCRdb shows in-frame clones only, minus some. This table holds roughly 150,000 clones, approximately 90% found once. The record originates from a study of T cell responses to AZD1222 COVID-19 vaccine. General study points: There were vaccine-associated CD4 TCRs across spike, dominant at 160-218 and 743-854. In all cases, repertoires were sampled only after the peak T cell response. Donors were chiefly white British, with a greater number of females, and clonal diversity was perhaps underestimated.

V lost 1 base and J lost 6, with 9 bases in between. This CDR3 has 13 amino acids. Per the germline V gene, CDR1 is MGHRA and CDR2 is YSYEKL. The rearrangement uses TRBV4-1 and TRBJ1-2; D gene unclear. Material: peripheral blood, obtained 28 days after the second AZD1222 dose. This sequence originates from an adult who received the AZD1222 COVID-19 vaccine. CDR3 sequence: CASSQGTGDGYTF. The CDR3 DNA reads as TGCGCCAGCAGCCAAGGGACGGGAGATGGCTACACCTTC.